This TCR beta chain was found in a study of T cell responses to AZD1222 COVID-19 vaccine. Findings and caveats of the study: Recipients of two AZD1222 doses showed rising Spike-specific TCR breadth and depth. Repertoires in all cases were sampled only once the peak T cell response had passed. Unmutated variant regions are reportedly targeted by nearly half of spike-specific TCRs. Baseline testing showed seropositivity in only a handful of AZD1222 recipients.

Method: immunoSEQ multiplex PCR; TCRdb's copy keeps in-frame clones and lacks some. In the table there are about 100,000 clones, under 95% of which are singletons. In regard to this clone: Its target is not known.

This CDR3 comprises 16 residues. Germline V gene lookup returns CDR1 SGHTA and CDR2 FQGNSA. After removal of 2 bases from V and 3 bases from J, the junction contained 4 bases not matched to a gene. Sequencing used peripheral blood, obtained on day 0 of AZD1222 vaccination. This clonotype originated in an adult in good health. The J gene is TRBJ2-1, the V gene TRBV7-2; 10 nucleotides agree with TRBD2. The chain's CDR3 is CASSLTSGDFYNEQFF. CDR3 DNA: TGTGCCAGCAGCTTAACTAGCGGGGACTTCTACAATGAGCAGTTCTTC.